Below, 6 T cell receptor beta chains from the same sample are listed, as sequenced in a study of cytomegalovirus exposure and HLA in healthy donors listed by TCRdb under 2017. Libraries were made using the immunoSEQ multiplex PCR assay. For the multiplex PCR, a mixture combining 60 forward primers for TCR Vbeta segments and 13 reverse primers for TCR Jbeta segments was used. TCRdb holds this immuneACCESS table with in-frame rearrangements only. Some clones are missing; in checked studies, unresolved V genes explain under half, and the rest has no known cause. This sample's table lists roughly 120,000 clones. The ten biggest clones cover around 2.7% of the sample. Sequenced input: PBMCs. Receptors originate from a man aged 30 to 45 in good health and CMV-seronegative.

Here the CDR3 reads CAWSTPPGEQYF. Here the CDR3 DNA reads TGTGCCTGGAGCACCCCCCCCGGTGAGCAGTACTTC. This rearrangement joins TRBV30 to TRBJ2-7; D is undetermined. The CDR3 spans 12 residues. Germline lookup yields CDR1 GTSNPN and CDR2 SVGIG (reference sequence). Trimming took 3 bases from V and 7 from J, leaving 13 bases between them.

V and J are TRBV7-9 and TRBJ2-5; TRBD2 is a possible D gene (5 bases). V was pared by 2 bases and J by 3 bases, with 10 bases between. Germline-derived CDR1 and CDR2 are SEHNR and FQNEAQ (reference sequence). The CDR3 extends over 14 amino acids. The CDR3 DNA sequence: TGTGCCAGCAGCTTACGGCGGGCAGAAGAGACCCAGTACTTC. Encoded protein: CASSLRRAEETQYF.

The chain recombines TRBV7-9 with TRBJ2-3; 11 bases map to TRBD2. The CDR3 runs to 18 residues. Trimming cost V 5 bases and J 0 bases; bases outside gene matches: 10. Germline CDR1 SEHNR, CDR2 FQNEAQ (reference sequence). CDR3 in amino acids: CASSPGVAGGPSTDTQYF. CDR3 DNA: TGTGCCAGCAGCCCCGGTGTAGCGGGAGGGCCTAGCACAGATACGCAGTATTTT.

The chain combines TRBV28 with TRBJ2-3, with 10 bases fitting TRBD2. V shed 5 bases and J 6 bases; nucleotides not matched to a gene: 2. The length of the CDR3 is 13 residues. The V gene's germline CDR1 is MDHEN and CDR2 SYDVKM. In nucleotides, the CDR3 is TGTGCCAGCAGTCTAGCGGGAGCGGATACGCAGTATTTT. It is translated as CASSLAGADTQYF.

The chain employs TRBV27 and TRBJ1-4, with TRBD1 matching over 8 bases. This CDR3 has 15 amino acids. The germline V gene has CDR1 MNHEY and CDR2 SMNVEV (reference sequence). V shed 6 bases and J 8 bases; nucleotides not matched to a gene: 11. Here the CDR3 DNA reads TGTGCCAGCAGATCGGGGACAGGAATTCGCGAAAAACTGTTTTTT. It encodes CASRSGTGIREKLFF.

This rearrangement joins TRBV29-1 to TRBJ2-3, with D unresolved. The CDR3 has 13 amino acids. Germline V gene data show CDR1 as SQVTM and CDR2 as ANQGSEA. V dropped 6 bases and J dropped 4 bases, with 14 bases sitting between them. CDR3 DNA sequence: TGCAGCGTCGTCTACCCCGTATCAGATACGCAGTATTTT. It yields the protein CSVVYPVSDTQYF.